This T cell receptor beta chain was sequenced for a study of T cell responses to AZD1222 COVID-19 vaccine. General observations from the study: Epitopes outside B.1.351 and B.1.1.7 mutated regions reportedly drew nearly half of spike TCRs. Only a handful of AZD1222 recipients were seropositive at baseline. Rises in breadth and depth of Spike-specific TCRs came after two AZD1222 doses. Vaccine-related CD4 TCRs covered spike, predominating at 160-218 and 743-854.

Using immunoSEQ multiplex PCR, the repertoire was profiled, and TCRdb retains in-frame clones only, with some absent. Of over 110,000 clones in the sample, about 92% were seen once. The V end lost 4 bases, the J end lost 6 bases, and 21 bases lay between the germline ends. This CDR3 is 17 amino acids long. Germline CDR1 is SGHTA and CDR2 is FQGTGA. Note on this clone: The antigen remains undetermined.

The receptor was isolated from an adult who had recovered from COVID-19. The material sequenced was peripheral blood, taken after recovery from COVID-19. The chain combines TRBV7-3 with TRBJ2-2, with D possibly being TRBD1 (5 bases). The CDR3 coding sequence is TGTGCCAGCAGCTCAACGAACCCCACCAGGGTGGCCGGGGAGCTGTTTTTT. Translating it yields CASSSTNPTRVAGELFF.